One T cell receptor (beta chain) is described in this entry. What it binds is not known. The V segment lost 1 base and the J segment 4 bases; nucleotides outside the gene matches: 2. Germline V gene sequence: CDR1 SGHAT, CDR2 FQDESV (reference sequence). The CDR3 contains 14 residues. Every single patient, without exception, relapsed after autologous stem cell transplantation, and brentuximab vedotin exposure varied. The sample originates from a study of PD-1 blockade in classical Hodgkin lymphoma. Study conclusions and caveats: Patients with an early start, nivolumab under 1 year after ASCT, were excluded. As was reported, newly diagnosed patients showed lower baseline TCR diversity than healthy donors did. The study found that TCR diversity rose significantly by C4D1 in CD4+ but not CD8+ cells.

The repertoire was sequenced with immunoSEQ multiplex PCR; TCRdb's copy has only in-frame clones and lacks some. Of about 24,000 clones listed, approximately 80% are singletons. The specimen was peripheral blood mononuclear cells (PBMCs), collected at baseline. The chain is built from TRBV11-1 and TRBJ2-3; TRBD1 aligns across 7 bases. This clonotype was sampled from a human donor with classical Hodgkin lymphoma. CDR3 region: CASSLDRGADTQYF. The CDR3 coding sequence is TGTGCCAGCAGCTTAGACAGGGGAGCAGATACGCAGTATTTT. Full variable domain (rest looked up from reference TRBV11-1 and TRBJ2-3): EAEVAQSPRYKITEKSQAVAFWCDPISGHATLYWYRQILGQGPELLVQFQDESVVDDSQLPKDRFSAERLKGVDSTLKIQPAELGDSAMYLCASSLDRGADTQYFGPGTRLTVL.